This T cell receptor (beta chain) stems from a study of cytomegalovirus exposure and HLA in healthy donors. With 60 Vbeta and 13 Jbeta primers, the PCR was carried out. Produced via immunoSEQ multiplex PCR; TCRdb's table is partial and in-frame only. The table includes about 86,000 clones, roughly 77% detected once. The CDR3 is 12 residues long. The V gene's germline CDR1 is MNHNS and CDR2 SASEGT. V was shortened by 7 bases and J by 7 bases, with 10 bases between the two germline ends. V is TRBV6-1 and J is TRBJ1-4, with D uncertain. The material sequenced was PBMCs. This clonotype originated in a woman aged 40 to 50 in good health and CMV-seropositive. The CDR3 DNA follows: TGTGCCAGCATTTCAGGACTTGAAAAACTGTTTTTT. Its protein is CASISGLEKLFF.